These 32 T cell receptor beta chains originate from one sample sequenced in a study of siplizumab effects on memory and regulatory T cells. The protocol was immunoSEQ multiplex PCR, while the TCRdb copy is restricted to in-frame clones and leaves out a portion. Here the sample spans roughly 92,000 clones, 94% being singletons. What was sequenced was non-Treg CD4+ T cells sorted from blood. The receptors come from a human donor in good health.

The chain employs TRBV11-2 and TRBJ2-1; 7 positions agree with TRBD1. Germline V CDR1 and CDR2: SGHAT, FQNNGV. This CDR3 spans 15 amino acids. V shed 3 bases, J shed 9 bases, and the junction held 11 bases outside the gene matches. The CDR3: CASSLTRGPGSEQFF. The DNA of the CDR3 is TGTGCCAGCAGCTTGACGAGGGGGCCGGGGAGTGAGCAGTTCTTC.

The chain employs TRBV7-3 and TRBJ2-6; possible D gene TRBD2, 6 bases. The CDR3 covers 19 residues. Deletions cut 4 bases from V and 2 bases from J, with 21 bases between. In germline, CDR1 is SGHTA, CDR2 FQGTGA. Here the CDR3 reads CASSSPGLLSRAGANVLTF. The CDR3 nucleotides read TGTGCCAGCAGCTCTCCGGGACTTCTTAGTAGGGCTGGGGCCAACGTCCTGACTTTC.

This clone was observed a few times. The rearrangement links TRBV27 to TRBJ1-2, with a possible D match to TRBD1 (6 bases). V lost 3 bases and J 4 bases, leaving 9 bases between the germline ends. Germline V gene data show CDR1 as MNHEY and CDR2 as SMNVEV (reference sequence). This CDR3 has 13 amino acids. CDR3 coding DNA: TGTGCCAGCAGTTTCGTACAGGGCTATGGCTACACCTTC. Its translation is CASSFVQGYGYTF.

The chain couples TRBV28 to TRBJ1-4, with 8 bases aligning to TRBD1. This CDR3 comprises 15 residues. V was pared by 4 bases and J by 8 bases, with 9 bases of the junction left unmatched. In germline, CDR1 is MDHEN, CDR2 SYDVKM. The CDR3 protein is CASSSSQGVGEKLFF. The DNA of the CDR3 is TGTGCCAGCAGTTCCTCACAGGGGGTGGGCGAAAAACTGTTTTTT.

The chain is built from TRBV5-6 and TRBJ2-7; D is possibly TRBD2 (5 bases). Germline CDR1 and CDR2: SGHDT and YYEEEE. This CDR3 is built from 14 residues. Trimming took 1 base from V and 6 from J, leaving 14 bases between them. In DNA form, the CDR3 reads TGTGCCAGCAGCTTGTCTGGGAGAGTCCCCGAGCAGTACTTC. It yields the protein CASSLSGRVPEQYF.

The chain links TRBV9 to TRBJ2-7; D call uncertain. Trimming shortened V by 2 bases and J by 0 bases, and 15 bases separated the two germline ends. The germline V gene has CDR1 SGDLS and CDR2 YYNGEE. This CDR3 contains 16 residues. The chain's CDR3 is CASSVAGDSLSYEQYF. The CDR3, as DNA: TGTGCCAGCAGCGTGGCAGGCGACTCCCTCTCCTACGAGCAGTACTTC.

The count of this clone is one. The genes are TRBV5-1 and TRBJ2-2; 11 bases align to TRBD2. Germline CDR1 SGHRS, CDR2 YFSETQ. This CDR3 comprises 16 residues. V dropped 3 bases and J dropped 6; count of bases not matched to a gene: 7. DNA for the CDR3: TGCGCCAGCAGCTCGACGACTAGCGGGAAATCCGGGGAGCTGTTTTTT. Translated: CASSSTTSGKSGELFF.

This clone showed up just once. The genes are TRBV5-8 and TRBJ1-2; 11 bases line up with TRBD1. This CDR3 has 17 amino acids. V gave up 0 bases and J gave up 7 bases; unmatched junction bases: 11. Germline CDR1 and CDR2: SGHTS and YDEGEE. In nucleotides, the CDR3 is TGTGCCAGCAGCTTGGGACCTGGGACAGGGGGTTTTTTTGGCTACACCTTC. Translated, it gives CASSLGPGTGGFFGYTF.

DNA for the CDR3: TGTGCCAGCAGCTCCCTCGGTGTTGCTAATGAAAAACTGTTTTTT. This sequence encodes CASSSLGVANEKLFF. The V gene is TRBV7-9, the J gene TRBJ1-4, with unresolved D. V was cut by 4 bases and J by 3 bases, with 12 bases left in between. The CDR3 spans 15 residues. From germline, CDR1 is SEHNR and CDR2 FQNEAQ (reference sequence). The complete variable domain, with remaining parts taken from reference TRBV7-9 and TRBJ1-4, reads DTGVSQNPRHKITKRGQNVTFRCDPISEHNRLYWYRQTLGQGPEFLTYFQNEAQLEKSRLLSDRFSAERPKGSFSTLEIQRTEQGDSAMYLCASSSLGVANEKLFFGSGTQLSVL.

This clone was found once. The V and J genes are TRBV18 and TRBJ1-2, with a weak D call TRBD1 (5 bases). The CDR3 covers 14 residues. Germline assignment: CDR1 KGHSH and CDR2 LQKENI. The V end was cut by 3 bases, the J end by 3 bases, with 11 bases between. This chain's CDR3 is CASSPEGADYGYTF. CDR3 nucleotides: TGTGCCAGCTCACCGGAAGGGGCGGACTATGGCTACACCTTC. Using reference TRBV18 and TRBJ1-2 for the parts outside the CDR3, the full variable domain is NAGVMQNPRHLVRRRGQEARLRCSPMKGHSHVYWYRQLPEEGLKFMVYLQKENIIDESGMPKERFSAEFPKEGPSILRIQQVVRGDSAAYFCASSPEGADYGYTFGSGTRLTVV.

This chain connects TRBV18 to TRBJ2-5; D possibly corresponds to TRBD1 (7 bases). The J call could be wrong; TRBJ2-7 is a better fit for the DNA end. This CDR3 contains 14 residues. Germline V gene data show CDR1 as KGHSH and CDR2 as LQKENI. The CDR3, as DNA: TGTGCCAGCCAGGCGGAGGGGGCCACCTACGAGCAGTACTTC. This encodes CASQAEGATYEQYF.

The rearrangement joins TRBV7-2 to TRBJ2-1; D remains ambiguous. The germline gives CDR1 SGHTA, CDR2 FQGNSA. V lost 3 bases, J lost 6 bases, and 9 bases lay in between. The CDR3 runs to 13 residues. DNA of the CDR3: TGTGCCAGCAGCTTGGGTCAGGCCAATGAGCAGTTCTTC. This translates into CASSLGQANEQFF.

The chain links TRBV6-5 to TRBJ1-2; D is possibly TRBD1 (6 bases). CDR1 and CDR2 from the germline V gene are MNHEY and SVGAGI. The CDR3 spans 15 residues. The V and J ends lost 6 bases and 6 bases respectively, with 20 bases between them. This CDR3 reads CASRTSGTPLDGYTF. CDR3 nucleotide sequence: TGTGCCAGCAGGACCTCCGGGACACCGCTTGATGGCTACACCTTC.

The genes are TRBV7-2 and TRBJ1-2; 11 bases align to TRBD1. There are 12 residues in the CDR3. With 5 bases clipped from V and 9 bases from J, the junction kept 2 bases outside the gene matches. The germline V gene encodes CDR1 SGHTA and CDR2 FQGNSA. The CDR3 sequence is CASSRDRGSYTF. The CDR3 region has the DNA TGTGCCAGCAGCCGGGACAGGGGGAGCTACACCTTC.

DNA for the CDR3: TGTGCCACCAGCAGAAGGTCACAGGGAACCGAGCAGTACTTC. It is translated as CATSRRSQGTEQYF. J is TRBJ2-7 and V is TRBV15; weak D call: TRBD1 (6 bases). V gave up 2 bases and J gave up 6 bases, with 14 bases separating them. This CDR3 spans 14 amino acids. Germline V gene data show CDR1 as LNHNV and CDR2 as YYDKDF (reference sequence).

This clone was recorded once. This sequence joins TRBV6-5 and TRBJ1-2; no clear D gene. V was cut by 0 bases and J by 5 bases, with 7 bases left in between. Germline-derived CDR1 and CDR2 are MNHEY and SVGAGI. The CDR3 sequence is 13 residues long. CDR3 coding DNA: TGTGCCAGCAGTTACTCGAGGGCTTATGGCTACACCTTC. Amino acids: CASSYSRAYGYTF.

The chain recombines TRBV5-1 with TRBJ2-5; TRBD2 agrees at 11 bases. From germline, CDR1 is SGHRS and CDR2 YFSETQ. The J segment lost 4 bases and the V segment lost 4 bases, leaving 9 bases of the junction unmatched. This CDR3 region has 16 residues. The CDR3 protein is CASSSSGGALGETQYF. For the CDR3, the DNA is TGCGCCAGCAGCAGTAGCGGGGGGGCCTTAGGAGAGACCCAGTACTTC.

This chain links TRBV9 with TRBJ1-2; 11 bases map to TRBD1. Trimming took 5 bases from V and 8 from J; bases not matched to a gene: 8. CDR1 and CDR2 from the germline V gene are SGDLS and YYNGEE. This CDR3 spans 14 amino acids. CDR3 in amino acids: CASRASGTGGGYTF. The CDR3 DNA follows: TGTGCCAGCAGGGCATCCGGGACAGGGGGAGGCTACACCTTC.

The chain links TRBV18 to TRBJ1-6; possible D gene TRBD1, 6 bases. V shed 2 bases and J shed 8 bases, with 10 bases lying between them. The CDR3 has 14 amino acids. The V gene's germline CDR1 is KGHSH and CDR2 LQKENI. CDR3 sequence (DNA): TGTGCCAGCTCACCAGAGACAGGCTATTCACCCCTCCACTTT. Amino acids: CASSPETGYSPLHF.

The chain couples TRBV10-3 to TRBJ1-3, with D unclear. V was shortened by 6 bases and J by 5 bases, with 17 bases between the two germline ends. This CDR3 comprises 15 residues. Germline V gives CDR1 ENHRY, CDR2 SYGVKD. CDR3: CAIRDSVRRRNTIYF. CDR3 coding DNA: TGTGCCATCAGGGATTCAGTTCGACGTCGAAACACCATATATTTT.

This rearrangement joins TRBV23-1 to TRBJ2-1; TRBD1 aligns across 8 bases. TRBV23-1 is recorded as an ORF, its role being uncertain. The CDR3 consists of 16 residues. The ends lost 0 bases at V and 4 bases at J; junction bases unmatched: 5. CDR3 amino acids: CASSQSAGTGYNEQFF. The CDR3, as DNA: TGCGCCAGCAGTCAATCGGCCGGGACAGGTTACAATGAGCAGTTCTTC.

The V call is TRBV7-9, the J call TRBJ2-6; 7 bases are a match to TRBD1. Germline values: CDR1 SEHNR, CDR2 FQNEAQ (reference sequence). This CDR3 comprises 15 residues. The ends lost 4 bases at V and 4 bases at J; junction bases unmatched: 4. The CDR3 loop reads CASSSTGPGANVLTF. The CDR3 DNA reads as TGTGCCAGCAGCTCGACAGGGCCCGGGGCCAACGTCCTGACTTTC.

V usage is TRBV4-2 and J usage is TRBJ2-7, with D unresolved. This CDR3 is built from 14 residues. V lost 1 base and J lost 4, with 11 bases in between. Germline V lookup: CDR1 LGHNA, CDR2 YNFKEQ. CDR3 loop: CASSQVGFNYEQYF. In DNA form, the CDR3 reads TGTGCCAGCAGCCAAGTGGGGTTTAATTACGAGCAGTACTTC.

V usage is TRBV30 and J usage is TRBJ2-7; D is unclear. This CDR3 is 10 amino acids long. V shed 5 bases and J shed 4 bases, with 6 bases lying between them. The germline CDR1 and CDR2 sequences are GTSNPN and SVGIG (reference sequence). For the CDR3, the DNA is TGTGCCTGGGGCCGTTACGAGCAGTACTTC. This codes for CAWGRYEQYF.

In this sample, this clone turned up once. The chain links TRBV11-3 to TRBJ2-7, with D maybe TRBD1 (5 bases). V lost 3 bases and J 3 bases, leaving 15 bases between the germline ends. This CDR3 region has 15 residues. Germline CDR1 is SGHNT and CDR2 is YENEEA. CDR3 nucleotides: TGTGCCAGCAGCTTGGCCCAGACAGCGATCTACGAGCAGTACTTC. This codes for CASSLAQTAIYEQYF.

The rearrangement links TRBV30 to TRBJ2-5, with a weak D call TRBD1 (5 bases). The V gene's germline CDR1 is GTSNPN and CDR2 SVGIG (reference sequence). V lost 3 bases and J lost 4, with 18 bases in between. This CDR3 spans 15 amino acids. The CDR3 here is CAWSDARLGLETQYF. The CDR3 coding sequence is TGTGCCTGGAGCGACGCCCGACTGGGGCTAGAGACCCAGTACTTC.

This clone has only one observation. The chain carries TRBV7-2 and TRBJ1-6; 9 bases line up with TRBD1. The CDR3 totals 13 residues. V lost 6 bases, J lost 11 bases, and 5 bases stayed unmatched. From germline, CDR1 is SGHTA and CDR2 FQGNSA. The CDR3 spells CASRTGGRTPLHF. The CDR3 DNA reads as TGTGCCAGCAGGACAGGGGGACGAACACCCCTCCACTTT.

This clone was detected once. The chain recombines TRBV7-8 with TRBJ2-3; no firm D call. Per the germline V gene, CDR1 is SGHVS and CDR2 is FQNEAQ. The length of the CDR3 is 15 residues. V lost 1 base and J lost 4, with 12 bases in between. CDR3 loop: CASSLERVLPDTQYF. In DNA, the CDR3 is TGTGCCAGCAGCTTAGAACGAGTGCTGCCAGATACGCAGTATTTT.

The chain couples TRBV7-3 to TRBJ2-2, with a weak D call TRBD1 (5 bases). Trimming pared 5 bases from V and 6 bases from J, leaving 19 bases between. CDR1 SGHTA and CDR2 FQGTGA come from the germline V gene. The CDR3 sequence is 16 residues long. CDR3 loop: CASSALGAGYPGELFF. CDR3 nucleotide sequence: TGTGCCAGCAGCGCCTTAGGGGCAGGTTACCCCGGGGAGCTGTTTTTT.

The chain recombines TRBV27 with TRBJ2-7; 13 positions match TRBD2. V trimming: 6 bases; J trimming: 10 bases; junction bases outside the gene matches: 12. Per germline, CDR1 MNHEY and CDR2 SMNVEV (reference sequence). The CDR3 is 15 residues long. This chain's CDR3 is CASSSFGTSGKGQYF. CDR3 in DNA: TGTGCCAGCAGCTCTTTCGGGACTAGCGGGAAGGGACAGTACTTC.

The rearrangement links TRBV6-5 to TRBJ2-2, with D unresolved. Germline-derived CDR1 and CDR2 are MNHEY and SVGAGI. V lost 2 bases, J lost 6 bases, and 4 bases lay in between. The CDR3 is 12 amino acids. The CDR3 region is CASSYVAGELFF. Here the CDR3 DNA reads TGTGCCAGCAGTTACGTGGCCGGGGAGCTGTTTTTT.

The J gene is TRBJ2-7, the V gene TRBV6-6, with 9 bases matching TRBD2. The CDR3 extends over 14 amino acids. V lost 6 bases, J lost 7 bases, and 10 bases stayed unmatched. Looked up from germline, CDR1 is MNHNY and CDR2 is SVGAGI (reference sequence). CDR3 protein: CASSLERGVGEQYF. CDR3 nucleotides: TGTGCCAGCAGCTTGGAGCGGGGGGTCGGAGAGCAGTACTTC.